In its sample, the clone carrying this T cell receptor (beta chain) was seen once. Its antigen remains unidentified. This entry is derived from a study of T cells in tuberculosis. Trimming took 2 bases from V and 7 from J; bases not matched to a gene: 6. The CDR3 has 15 amino acids. In germline, CDR1 is MNHEY, CDR2 SVGAGI. The repertoire was sequenced with immunoSEQ multiplex PCR; TCRdb's copy has only in-frame clones and lacks some. This sample has roughly 35,000 clones, with 85% to 95% found just once. Notes on the study in general: Selection depended on which cryopreserved specimens were available.

At study entry, adolescents had tuberculin skin tests and IGRA screening. The chain has TRBV6-5 and TRBJ2-1, with 9 nucleotides matching TRBD1. This receptor was taken from a donor aged 5-35 years with latent tuberculosis or without tuberculosis infection. Specimen: PBMCs. The CDR3 coding sequence is TGTGCCAGCAGTTACAGGGACAGGGCGGTAAATGAGCAGTTCTTC. Its protein product is CASSYRDRAVNEQFF.